Sequencing of this T cell receptor (beta chain) was carried out in a study of T cell changes during pregnancy in multiple sclerosis. Generated by immunoSEQ multiplex PCR, the TCRdb table keeps only in-frame clones and is missing some. The repertoire has roughly 30,000 clones, 75% to 90% of them found once; the top ten carry around 6.8%. The sample consisted of CD8+ T cells from peripheral blood mononuclear cells, taken after pregnancy. The sequence was collected from a female donor with multiple sclerosis, enrolled in a pregnancy study.

The CDR3 protein is CATSNRRTDNTEAFF. The CDR3 bases are TGTGCCACTTCAAACCGAAGGACTGATAACACTGAAGCTTTCTTT. The chain links TRBV19 to TRBJ1-1; D remains unclear. The CDR3 runs to 15 residues. The germline gives CDR1 LNHDA, CDR2 SQIVND (reference sequence). V was trimmed by 10 bases and J by 2 bases, leaving 20 bases between them. The full variable domain, its missing parts supplied by reference TRBV19 and TRBJ1-1, is DGGITQSPKYLFRKEGQNVTLSCEQNLNHDAMYWYRQDPGQGLRLIYYSQIVNDFQKGDIAEGYSVSREKKESFPLTVTSAQKNPTAFYLCATSNRRTDNTEAFFGQGTRLTVV.